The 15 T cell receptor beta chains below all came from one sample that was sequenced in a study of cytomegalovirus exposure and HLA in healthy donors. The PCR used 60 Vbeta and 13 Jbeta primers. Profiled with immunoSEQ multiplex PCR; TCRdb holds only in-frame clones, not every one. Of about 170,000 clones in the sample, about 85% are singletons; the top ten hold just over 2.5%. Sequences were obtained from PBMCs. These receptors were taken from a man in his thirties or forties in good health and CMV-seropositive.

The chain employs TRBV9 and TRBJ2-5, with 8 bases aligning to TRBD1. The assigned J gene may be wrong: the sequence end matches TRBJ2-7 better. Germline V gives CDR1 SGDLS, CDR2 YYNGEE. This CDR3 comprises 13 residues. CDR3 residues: CASSAGTGYEQYF. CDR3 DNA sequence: TGTGCCAGCAGCGCGGGGACAGGCTACGAGCAGTACTTC.

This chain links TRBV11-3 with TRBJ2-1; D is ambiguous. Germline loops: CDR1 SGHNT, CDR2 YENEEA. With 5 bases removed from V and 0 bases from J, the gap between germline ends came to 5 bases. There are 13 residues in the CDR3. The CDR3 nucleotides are TGTGCCAGCAGCCCCCGCTCCTACAATGAGCAGTTCTTC. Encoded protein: CASSPRSYNEQFF.

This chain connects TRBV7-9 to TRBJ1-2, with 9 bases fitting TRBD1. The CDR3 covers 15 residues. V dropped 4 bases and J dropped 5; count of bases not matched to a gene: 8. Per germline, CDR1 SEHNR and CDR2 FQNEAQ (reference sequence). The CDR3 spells CASSSGQGLLYGYTF. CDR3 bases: TGTGCCAGCAGCTCGGGACAGGGCCTACTTTATGGCTACACCTTC.

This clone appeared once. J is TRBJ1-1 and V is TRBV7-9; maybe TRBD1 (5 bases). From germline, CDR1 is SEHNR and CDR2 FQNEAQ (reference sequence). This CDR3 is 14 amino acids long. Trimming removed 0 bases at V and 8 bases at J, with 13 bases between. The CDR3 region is CASSLASLGGEAFF. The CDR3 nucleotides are TGTGCCAGCAGCTTAGCGAGTTTGGGGGGAGAAGCTTTCTTT.

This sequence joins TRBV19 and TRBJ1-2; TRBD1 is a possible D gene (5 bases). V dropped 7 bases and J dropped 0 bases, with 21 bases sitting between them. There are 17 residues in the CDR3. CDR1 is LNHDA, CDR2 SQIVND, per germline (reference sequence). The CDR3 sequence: CASNPRARLTSNYGYTF. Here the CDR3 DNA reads TGTGCCAGTAATCCCAGGGCAAGATTGACTTCTAACTATGGCTACACCTTC.

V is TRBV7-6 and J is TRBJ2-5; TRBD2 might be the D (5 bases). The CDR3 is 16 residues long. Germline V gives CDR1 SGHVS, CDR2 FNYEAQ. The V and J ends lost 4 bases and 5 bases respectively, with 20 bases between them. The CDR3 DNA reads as TGTGCCAGCAGCTCCATCTTCAGGACCGGGGAGGAGACCCAGTACTTC. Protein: CASSSIFRTGEETQYF.

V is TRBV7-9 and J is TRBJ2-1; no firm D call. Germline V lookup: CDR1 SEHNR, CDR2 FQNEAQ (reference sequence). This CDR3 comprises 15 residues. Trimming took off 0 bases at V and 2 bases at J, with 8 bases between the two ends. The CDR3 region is CASSLAPSPYNEQFF. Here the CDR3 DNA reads TGTGCCAGCAGCTTAGCCCCGTCCCCCTACAATGAGCAGTTCTTC.

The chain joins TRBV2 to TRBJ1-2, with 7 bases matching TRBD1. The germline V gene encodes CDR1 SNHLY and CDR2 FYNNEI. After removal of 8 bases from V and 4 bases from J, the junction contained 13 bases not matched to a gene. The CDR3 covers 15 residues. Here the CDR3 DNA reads TGTGCCAGCCAGGGGCAGGGGGGAATAGGCTATGGCTACACCTTC. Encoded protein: CASQGQGGIGYGYTF.

For the CDR3, the DNA is TGTGCCAGTAGTATATCTAGCGGGAGGGTTCGCGGAGAGACCCAGTACTTC. Its protein product is CASSISSGRVRGETQYF. This rearrangement joins TRBV19 to TRBJ2-5; 12 bases fit TRBD2. This CDR3 has 17 residues. The germline gives CDR1 LNHDA, CDR2 SQIVND (reference sequence). V gave up 2 bases and J gave up 4 bases; unmatched junction bases: 8.

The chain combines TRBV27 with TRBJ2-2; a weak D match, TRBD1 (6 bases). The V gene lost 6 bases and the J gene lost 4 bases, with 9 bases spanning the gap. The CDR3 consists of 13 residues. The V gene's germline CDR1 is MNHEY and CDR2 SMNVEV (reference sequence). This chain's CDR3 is CASRPRGTGELFF. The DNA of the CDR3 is TGTGCCAGCAGACCCAGGGGCACCGGGGAGCTGTTTTTT.

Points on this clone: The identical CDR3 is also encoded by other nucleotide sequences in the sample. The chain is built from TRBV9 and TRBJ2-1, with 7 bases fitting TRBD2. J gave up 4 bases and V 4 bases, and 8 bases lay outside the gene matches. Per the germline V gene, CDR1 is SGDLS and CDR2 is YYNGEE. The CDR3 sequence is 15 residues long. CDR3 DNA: TGTGCCAGCAGCAGAAGCGGGACTGTGTACAATGAGCAGTTCTTC. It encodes CASSRSGTVYNEQFF.

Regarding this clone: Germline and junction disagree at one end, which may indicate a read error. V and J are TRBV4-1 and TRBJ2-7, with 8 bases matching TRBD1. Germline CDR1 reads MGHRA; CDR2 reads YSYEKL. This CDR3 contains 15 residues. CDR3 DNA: TGCGCCAGCAGCCACCGACAGGGGCCAGCCTACGAGCGGTACTTC. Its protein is CASSHRQGPAYERYF.

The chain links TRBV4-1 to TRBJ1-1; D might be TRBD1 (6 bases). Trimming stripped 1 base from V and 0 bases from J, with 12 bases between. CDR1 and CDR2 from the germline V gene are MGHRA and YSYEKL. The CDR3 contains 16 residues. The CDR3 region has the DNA TGCGCCAGCAGCCAAGCTGTGGACAGATTGAACACTGAAGCTTTCTTT. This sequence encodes CASSQAVDRLNTEAFF.

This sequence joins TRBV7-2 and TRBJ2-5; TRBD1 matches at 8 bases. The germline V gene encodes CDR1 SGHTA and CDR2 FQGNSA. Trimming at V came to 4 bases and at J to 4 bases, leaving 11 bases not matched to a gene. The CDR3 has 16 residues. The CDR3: CASSSVGTGGGETQYF. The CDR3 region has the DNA TGTGCCAGCAGCTCCGTGGGTACAGGGGGAGGAGAGACCCAGTACTTC.

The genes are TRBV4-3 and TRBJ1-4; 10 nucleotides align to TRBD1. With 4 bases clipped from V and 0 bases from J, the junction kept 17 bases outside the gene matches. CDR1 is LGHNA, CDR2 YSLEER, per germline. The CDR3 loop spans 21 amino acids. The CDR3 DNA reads TGCGCCAGCAGCCTCGTGATTGCCGGGACAGGGGTGGGAGCAACTAATGAAAAACTGTTTTTT. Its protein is CASSLVIAGTGVGATNEKLFF.